The 5 T cell receptor beta chains in this list originate from one sample, sequenced in a study of beta chain features in type 1 diabetes. TCRB transcripts that were expressed got sequenced, as all of the isolated RNA had been reverse transcribed. TCRdb's table, derived via immunoSEQ multiplex PCR, lists solely in-frame clones and lacks some. The sample lists approximately 150,000 clones, 7% to 10% occurring once. Specimen: central memory CD4+ T cells from blood. These receptors came from a woman under 30 in good health.

This clone was counted at least ten times. The chain recombines TRBV18 with TRBJ1-2, with 8 bases identical to TRBD1. From germline, CDR1 is KGHSH and CDR2 LQKENI. Unmatched junction bases numbered 8, after V lost 3 bases and J lost 5 bases. The length of the CDR3 is 15 residues. This chain's CDR3 is CASSPGQGARYGYTF. The DNA of the CDR3 is TGTGCCAGCTCACCGGGGCAGGGGGCGCGATATGGCTACACCTTC. Full variable domain (rest looked up from reference TRBV18 and TRBJ1-2): NAGVMQNPRHLVRRRGQEARLRCSPMKGHSHVYWYRQLPEEGLKFMVYLQKENIIDESGMPKERFSAEFPKEGPSILRIQQVVRGDSAAYFCASSPGQGARYGYTFGSGTRLTVV.

This clone was seen more than once but under ten times. J is TRBJ1-1 and V is TRBV6-5; weak D call: TRBD1 (6 bases). V lost 6 bases, J lost 1 base, and 12 bases lay in between. The CDR3 has 14 amino acids. The V gene's germline CDR1 is MNHEY and CDR2 SVGAGI. The CDR3 sequence is CASSPGDKNTEAFF. The CDR3 bases are TGTGCCAGCAGCCCTGGGGACAAGAACACTGAAGCTTTCTTT.

This clone was seen a handful of times. This chain links TRBV18 with TRBJ1-2; D call uncertain. V lost 1 base and J 8 bases, leaving 17 bases between the germline ends. This CDR3 comprises 15 residues. Germline CDR1 and CDR2: KGHSH and LQKENI. CDR3 region: CASSPQGRRAGGYTF. Here the CDR3 DNA reads TGTGCCAGCTCACCACAAGGCAGGCGCGCGGGGGGCTACACCTTC.

The chain has TRBV4-1 and TRBJ2-7, with 12 positions matching TRBD2. The CDR3 is 17 residues long. The trim removed 1 base at V and 2 bases at J, leaving 6 bases unmatched. Germline CDR1 is MGHRA and CDR2 is YSYEKL. CDR3 nucleotides: TGCGCCAGCAGCCAAGGGACTAGCGGGACGGGGGCCTACGAGCAGTACTTC. Translating it yields CASSQGTSGTGAYEQYF.

The V and J genes are TRBV11-2 and TRBJ1-2, with D tentatively TRBD1 (6 bases). Germline V gene lookup returns CDR1 SGHAT and CDR2 FQNNGV. V lost 5 bases to trimming and J lost 2 bases, with 12 bases between them. The CDR3 runs to 14 residues. Here the CDR3 DNA reads TGTGCCAGCAGCACTATCACAGGGAACTATGGCTACACCTTC. Translated, it gives CASSTITGNYGYTF.